This T cell receptor beta chain was observed in a study of T-cell reconstitution after alpha-beta-depleted transplantation in children. The study, taken as a whole, reports: Newly produced T cells mostly accounted for T-cell counts and diversity one year post-transplant. Several hundred rapidly expanded clones from non-depleted graft cells reportedly supplied alpha-beta T cells about two months post-transplant. Day-60 TCRbeta diversity that was high in some patients was derived from surviving recipient T cells and thymic progenitors.

This clonotype was counted many times. What it binds is not known. Preparation of the TCRbeta library involved a method that used unique molecular identifiers. One entry per CDR3 protein results from TCRdb running MiXCR on the PCR reads. The table lists more than 120,000 distinct CDR3 sequences, 8.8% of them singletons. Germline CDR1 is MNHEY and CDR2 is SVGAGI. The CDR3 loop spans 15 amino acids. Trimming took 6 bases from V and 4 from J; bases not matched to a gene: 11. The sample was PBMCs, mostly from graft donor cells, taken 180 days after TCRalphabeta/CD19-depleted stem cell transplant. The chain employs TRBV6-5 and TRBJ1-2; the match to TRBD1 covers 7 bases. The sequence was collected from a female patient between 2 and 10 years old who had a stem cell transplant for congenital amegakaryocytic thrombocytopenia, so the T cells may come from the graft donor. The CDR3 nucleotides are TGTGCCAGCAGACAAGACAGGGCAGGAGGCTATGGCTACACCTTC. Translating gives CASRQDRAGGYGYTF.